Each of the 12 T cell receptor beta chains below was sequenced from the same sample in a study of neurological immune-mediated disorders. TCRdb used MiXCR to reprocess the 5' RACE reads, holding one entry per CDR3 protein. Here the sample spans 15,000 to 20,000 distinct CDR3 sequences, 11% to 15% being singletons. The sample comprised CD4+ T cells from blood. These receptors were obtained from a woman aged 55-69 years with HTLV-1-associated myelopathy (HAM/TSP).

As for this clonotype: One junction end does not reproduce the germline sequence, and a read error may be involved. This chain uses TRBV20-1 with TRBJ1-5; D uncertain. Germline V lookup: CDR1 DFQATT, CDR2 SNEGSKA (reference sequence). This CDR3 is 15 amino acids long. CDR3 in amino acids: CSAIRTPGDNQTQHF. The CDR3 DNA reads TGCAGTGCAATTAGGACCCCCGGTGACAATCAGACCCAGCATTTT.

The sample holds many counts of this clonotype. This chain links TRBV7-2 with TRBJ2-7; 7 nucleotides agree with TRBD1. Germline V gene sequence: CDR1 SGHTA, CDR2 FQGNSA. There are 13 residues in the CDR3. V was pared by 6 bases and J by 1 base, with 3 bases of the junction left unmatched. The DNA for the CDR3 is TGTGCCAGCAGTCCAGGGGGTTCCTACGAGCAGTACTTC. Protein product: CASSPGGSYEQYF.

This clonotype was seen many times. The CDR3 DNA is TGCAGTGCAACCCTTGGCGGGGTTTCCTACGAGCAGTACTTC. Amino acid sequence: CSATLGGVSYEQYF. J is TRBJ2-7 and V is TRBV20-1, with D possibly being TRBD2 (6 bases). V lost 6 bases and J 1 base, leaving 16 bases between the germline ends. The CDR3 length is 14 residues. Germline CDR1 and CDR2: DFQATT and SNEGSKA (reference sequence).

The rearrangement links TRBV27 to TRBJ2-1; D gene uncertain. Germline V lookup: CDR1 MNHEY, CDR2 SMNVEV (reference sequence). The CDR3 loop spans 16 amino acids. Trimming removed 3 bases at V and 3 bases at J, with 15 bases between. The CDR3 reads CASSFPSVWYYNEQFF. CDR3 coding DNA: TGTGCCAGCAGTTTCCCAAGCGTGTGGTACTACAATGAGCAGTTCTTC.

This clonotype is categorized as medium-sized. V usage is TRBV5-1 and J usage is TRBJ1-3, with 7 bases that match TRBD1. The V gene end was trimmed by 3 bases and the J gene end by 3 bases; junction bases not matched to a gene: 15. This CDR3 contains 18 residues. Germline V gene lookup returns CDR1 SGHRS and CDR2 YFSETQ. This CDR3 is CASSSNTGTADYGNTIYF. The CDR3 DNA follows: TGCGCCAGCAGCTCAAATACCGGGACAGCAGATTATGGAAACACCATATATTTT.

This clonotype has a count of ten or more. J is TRBJ2-2 and V is TRBV29-1; D might be TRBD1 (5 bases). Germline values: CDR1 SQVTM, CDR2 ANQGSEA. The V end lost 2 bases, the J end lost 6 bases, and 10 bases lay between the germline ends. The CDR3 sequence is 13 residues long. This CDR3 reads CSVEQGVAGELFF. The DNA for the CDR3 is TGCAGCGTTGAACAGGGCGTAGCCGGGGAGCTGTTTTTT.

This clonotype has a count of ten or more. The genes are TRBV6-2 or TRBV6-3 and TRBJ1-3, with a tentative D call TRBD1 (5 bases). V lost 6 bases and J lost 2, with 17 bases in between. CDR3 size: 16 residues. Germline V gene sequence: CDR1 MNHEY, CDR2 SVGEGT. The chain's CDR3 is CASRVSAGGAGNTIYF. DNA of the CDR3: TGTGCCAGCAGAGTCTCAGCGGGGGGAGCTGGAAACACCATATATTTT.

This clonotype was observed at least ten times. The genes are TRBV20-1 and TRBJ1-5; a possible D gene is TRBD1 (6 bases). V lost 3 bases and J 6 bases, leaving 9 bases between the germline ends. Germline V gene lookup returns CDR1 DFQATT and CDR2 SNEGSKA (reference sequence). This CDR3 has 12 residues. The CDR3, as DNA: TGCAGTGCTAGTAGGGGGGGTCAGCCCCAGCATTTT. It translates to CSASRGGQPQHF.

This clonotype was recorded many times. The rearrangement joins TRBV7-9 to TRBJ2-1; 11 bases map to TRBD2. Germline assignment: CDR1 SEHNR and CDR2 FQNEAQ (reference sequence). The CDR3 extends over 20 amino acids. V lost 0 bases to trimming and J lost 3 bases; unmatched junction nucleotides: 13. CDR3 DNA sequence: TGTGCCAGCAGCTTAGCGCGGGCTAGCGGGGGGCATAAAGGCTACAATGAGCAGTTCTTC. Its protein is CASSLARASGGHKGYNEQFF.

This clonotype came up once. V usage is TRBV20-1 and J usage is TRBJ1-1; 7 positions agree with TRBD1. Germline trimming cut 7 bases from V and 4 bases from J; bases unmatched to any gene: 6. Germline CDR1 DFQATT, CDR2 SNEGSKA (reference sequence). This CDR3 is 12 amino acids long. The CDR3 is CSVDRDSTEAFF. The CDR3 DNA reads TGCAGTGTCGACAGGGACAGCACTGAAGCTTTCTTT.

This clonotype has a count of ten or more. The chain employs TRBV20-1 and TRBJ1-2; the D gene is possibly TRBD1 (5 bases). Per germline, CDR1 DFQATT and CDR2 SNEGSKA (reference sequence). The CDR3 length is 15 residues. V lost 0 bases and J lost 7, with 18 bases in between. For the CDR3, the DNA is TGCAGTGCTAGAGATACCGGAGGCAGGGTTGGTGGCTACACCTTC. This encodes CSARDTGGRVGGYTF.

This clonotype occurred many times. The chain couples TRBV29-1 to TRBJ2-7; 8 bases are a match to TRBD2. The CDR3 length is 14 residues. Trimming took 6 bases from V and 4 from J; bases not matched to a gene: 11. The germline V gene encodes CDR1 SQVTM and CDR2 ANQGSEA. CDR3 sequence (DNA): TGCAGCGTAGTCCCCGGGACTAGGGGGTACGAGCAGTACTTC. Its protein is CSVVPGTRGYEQYF.